This T cell receptor (beta chain) was profiled in a study of blood T cell repertoires in COVID-19 (dated by TCRdb to between 2020 and 2021). At the level of the whole study: Samples from collaborators originated in the United States, Italy and Spain and spanned both the acute and convalescent phases of COVID-19. Sample metadata almost always included a de-identified subject ID, COVID-19 status, age in years and sex. Where available, HLA class I and class II types were obtained from metadata supplied by the sample provider rather than from assay-based typing. The dataset comprised deeply sampled blood TCRbeta repertoires from subjects exposed to, actively infected with, or recovered from COVID-19. The repertoires were made available in a free public database intended to serve as a resource for research on the immune response to SARS-CoV-2. Samples came from the ongoing ImmuneRACE study (first 160 participants) plus 1,254 subjects from 6 global collaborators. The material from the prospective study consisted of cDNA or gDNA derived from T cells, B-cell-depleted T cells, or PBMCs. What the work shows at the level of the full study, not this receptor alone: How much clinical and demographic metadata was included differed by source and by participant, and the metadata was provided uncurated.

The collaborating institutions used their own protocols to collect whole blood in K2EDTA tubes. For TCRbeta analysis, collaborators shipped samples in one of three forms: frozen whole blood, isolated PBMCs, or DNA extracted from either of those sample types. This clone was recorded only once. No cognate antigen has been identified for it. No base-level quality is on record; no much larger clone is a single base apart. TCRbeta CDR3 regions were amplified from genomic DNA by means of the immunoSEQ Assay, a bias-controlled multiplex PCR. The authors processed their data as follows. The number of nucleated cells in each sample was estimated from the amplification of reference gene primers within the assay. To quantify the absolute abundance of each unique TCRbeta CDR3 rearrangement, sequence reads were collapsed and filtered. For each sample, productive Simpson clonality was calculated as the square root of Simpson's diversity index across productive rearrangements. Imported from immuneACCESS, the table was reduced by TCRdb to in-frame sequences with V and J called. These copies leave out some clones; in studies compared against another copy, an unresolved V gene accounts for under half, and the cause of the remainder is not known. That table is the source of V, J and clone size, and D and trimming were worked out from the DNA. The sample table contains over 90,000 clones; only one count was recorded for roughly 80% of them. Jointly, the top ten make up about 12% of the sample.

Per the germline V gene (reference sequence), LNHDA is the CDR1 and SQIVND is the CDR2. The junction shows trimming of 2 bases on V and 0 bases on J, and the gene matches do not reach 6 bases of it. The CDR3 contains 17 residues, cysteine and phenylalanine counted. Just CDR3 DNA is preserved here, 51 bases in frame from base 1. The sequence joins TRBV19 to TRBJ2-7; TRBD2 fits 11 bases in the junction. This receptor was identified in a human donor in a cohort sampled during active COVID-19. Sample: peripheral blood. CDR3 region: CASSIFRGTSGSYEQYF. The sequenced DNA: TGTGCCAGTAGTATATTTAGAGGGACTAGCGGCTCCTACGAGCAGTACTTC.